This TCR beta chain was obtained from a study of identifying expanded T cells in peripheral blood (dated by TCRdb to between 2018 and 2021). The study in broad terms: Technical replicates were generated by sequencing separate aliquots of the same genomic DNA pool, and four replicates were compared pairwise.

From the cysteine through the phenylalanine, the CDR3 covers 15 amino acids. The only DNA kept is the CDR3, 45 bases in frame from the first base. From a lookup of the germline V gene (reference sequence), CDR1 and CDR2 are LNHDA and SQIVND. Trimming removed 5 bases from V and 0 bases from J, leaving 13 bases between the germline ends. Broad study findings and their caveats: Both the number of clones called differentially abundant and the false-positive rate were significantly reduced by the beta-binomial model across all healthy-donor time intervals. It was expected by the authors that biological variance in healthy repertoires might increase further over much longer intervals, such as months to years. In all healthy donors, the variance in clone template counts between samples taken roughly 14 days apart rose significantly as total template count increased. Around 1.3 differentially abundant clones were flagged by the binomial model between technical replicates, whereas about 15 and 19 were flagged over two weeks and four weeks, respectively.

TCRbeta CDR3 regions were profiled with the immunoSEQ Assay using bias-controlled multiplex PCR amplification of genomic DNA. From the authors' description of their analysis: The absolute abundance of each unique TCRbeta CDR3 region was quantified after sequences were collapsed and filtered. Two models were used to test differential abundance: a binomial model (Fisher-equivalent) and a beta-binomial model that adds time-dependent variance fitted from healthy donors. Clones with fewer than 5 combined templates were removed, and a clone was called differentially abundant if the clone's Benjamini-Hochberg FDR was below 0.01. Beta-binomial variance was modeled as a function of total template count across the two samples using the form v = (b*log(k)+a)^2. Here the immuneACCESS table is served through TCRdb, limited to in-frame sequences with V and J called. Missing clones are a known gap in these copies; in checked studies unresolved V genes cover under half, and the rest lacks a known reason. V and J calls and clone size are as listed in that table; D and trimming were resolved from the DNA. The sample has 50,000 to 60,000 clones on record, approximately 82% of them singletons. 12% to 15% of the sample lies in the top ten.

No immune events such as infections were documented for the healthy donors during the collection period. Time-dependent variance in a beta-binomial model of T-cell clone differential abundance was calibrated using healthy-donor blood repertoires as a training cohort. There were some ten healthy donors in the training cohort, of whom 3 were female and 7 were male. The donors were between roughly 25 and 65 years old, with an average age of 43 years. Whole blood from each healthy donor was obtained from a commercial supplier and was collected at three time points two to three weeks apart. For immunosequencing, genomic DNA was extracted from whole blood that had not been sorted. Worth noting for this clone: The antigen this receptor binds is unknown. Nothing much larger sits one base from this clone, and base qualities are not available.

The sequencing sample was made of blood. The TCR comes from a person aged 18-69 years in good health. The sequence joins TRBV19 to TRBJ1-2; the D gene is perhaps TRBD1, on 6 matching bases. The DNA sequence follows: TGTGCCAGTAGTCTCCGCGCAGGGGCTAACTATGGCTACACCTTC. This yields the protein CASSLRAGANYGYTF.